The text below deals with one TCR beta chain. From the reads, TCRdb called clonotypes with MiXCR, one entry per CDR3 protein. This repertoire shows approximately 160,000 distinct CDR3 sequences, approximately 17% found once; its top ten account for about 19%. The data were obtained in a study of T cell repertoires in cytomegalovirus infection. The germline V and J ends were trimmed by 5 bases and 5 bases, with 13 bases remaining between them. This CDR3 is 14 amino acids long. Germline-derived CDR1 and CDR2 are KGHSH and LQKENI. The rearrangement joins TRBV18 to TRBJ2-1, with no clear D. The source is a human donor in good health (CMV status not recorded). Some clones in this sample may be carry-over from other donors' samples. Material for sequencing was CD8+ T cells from PBMCs. In nucleotides, the CDR3 is TGTGCCAGCTCAGACCGGGTAAAGAACAATGAGCAGTTCTTC. This sequence encodes CASSDRVKNNEQFF.